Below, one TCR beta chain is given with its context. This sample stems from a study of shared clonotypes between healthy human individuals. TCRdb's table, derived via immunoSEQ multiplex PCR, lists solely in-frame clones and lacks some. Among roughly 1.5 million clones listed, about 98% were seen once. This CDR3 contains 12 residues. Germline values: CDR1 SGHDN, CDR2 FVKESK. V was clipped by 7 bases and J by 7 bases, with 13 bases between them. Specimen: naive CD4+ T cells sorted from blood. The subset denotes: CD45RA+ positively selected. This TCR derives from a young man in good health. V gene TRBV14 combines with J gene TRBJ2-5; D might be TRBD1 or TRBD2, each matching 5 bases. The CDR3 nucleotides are TGTGCCAGCACCCGAGGGGCCGGGACCCAGTACTTC. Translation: CASTRGAGTQYF.